The rows below give T cell receptor beta chains drawn from one sample of a study of blood T cell repertoires in COVID-19. Here immunoSEQ multiplex PCR was the method, and the copy in TCRdb shows in-frame clones only, minus some. The table has around 140,000 clones, 85% to 90% seen once. Input material: peripheral blood. These receptors were taken from a woman aged 60-70 years with acute or convalescent COVID-19. CDR3s include the opening cysteine and the closing phenylalanine or tryptophan. The D gene is left open where the match is weak. Expanded clones get a size class; other rows say once, few or many, or leave the size out.

v_call: TRBV27
clone_size: -
j_call: TRBJ1-5
d_call: -
cdr3_nt: TGTGCCAGCAGGGAGAGTAGCAATCAGCCCCAGCATTTT
cdr3_aa: CASRESSNQPQHF

v_call: TRBV6-6
clone_size: once
j_call: TRBJ2-7
d_call: TRBD1
cdr3_nt: TGTGCCAGCAGTCCACCGGGACAGGCCTACGAGCAGTACTTC
cdr3_aa: CASSPPGQAYEQYF

v_call: TRBV2
clone_size: once
j_call: TRBJ1-4
d_call: TRBD1
cdr3_nt: TGTGCCAGCAGAGACGGGACAGGGTCGTTTTTT
cdr3_aa: CASRDGTGSFF

v_call: TRBV19
clone_size: -
j_call: TRBJ2-1
d_call: TRBD1
cdr3_nt: TGTGCCAGTAGTCCACGGACAGGGGGCTACAATGAGCAGTTCTTC
cdr3_aa: CASSPRTGGYNEQFF

v_call: TRBV11-2
clone_size: once
j_call: TRBJ2-6
d_call: -
cdr3_nt: TGTGCCAGCAGCTTAGATAGTGGCTCTGGGGCCAACGTCCTGACTTTC
cdr3_aa: CASSLDSGSGANVLTF

v_call: TRBV5-5
clone_size: few
j_call: TRBJ1-1
d_call: -
cdr3_nt: TGTGCCAGCAGCTCAGGACTCGGGAGGTTTGCTTTCTTT
cdr3_aa: CASSSGLGRFAFF

v_call: TRBV11-2
clone_size: few
j_call: TRBJ1-1
d_call: TRBD1
cdr3_nt: TGTGCCAGCAGCTGGGCAGGGGGAATGAACACTGAAGCTTTCTTT
cdr3_aa: CASSWAGGMNTEAFF

v_call: TRBV19
clone_size: -
j_call: TRBJ2-3
d_call: -
cdr3_nt: TGTGCCAGTAGTCGCGAGGGCACAGATACGCAGTATTTT
cdr3_aa: CASSREGTDTQYF

v_call: TRBV24-1
clone_size: -
j_call: TRBJ1-2
d_call: -
cdr3_nt: TGTGCCACCAGTGATACTCGATATGGCTACACCTTC
cdr3_aa: CATSDTRYGYTF

v_call: TRBV28
clone_size: -
j_call: TRBJ1-1
d_call: -
cdr3_nt: TGTGCCAGCAGTTTAGGCGGTTCGGGGGCTTTCTTT
cdr3_aa: CASSLGGSGAFF

v_call: TRBV27
clone_size: -
j_call: TRBJ1-5
d_call: TRBD1
cdr3_nt: TGTGCCAGCAGACCGGGACAGAATAGCAATCAGCCCCAGCATTTT
cdr3_aa: CASRPGQNSNQPQHF

v_call: TRBV10-3
clone_size: -
j_call: TRBJ1-5
d_call: -
cdr3_nt: TGTGCCATCAGTGCAGATATTGGACAGAGTAATCAGCCCCAGCATTTT
cdr3_aa: CAISADIGQSNQPQHF

v_call: TRBV5-4
clone_size: -
j_call: TRBJ2-3
d_call: -
cdr3_nt: TGTGCCAGCAGCGCCGGAGGAGGGCGGGACAGCACAGATACGCAGTATTTT
cdr3_aa: CASSAGGGRDSTDTQYF

v_call: TRBV4-3
clone_size: -
j_call: TRBJ1-2
d_call: -
cdr3_nt: TGCGCCAGCAGCCAAGTCTCAACAGCTAACTATGGCTACACCTTC
cdr3_aa: CASSQVSTANYGYTF

v_call: TRBV30
clone_size: few
j_call: TRBJ2-1
d_call: -
cdr3_nt: TGTGCCTTTCGGGGTGACATACGCGAGCAGTTCTTC
cdr3_aa: CAFRGDIREQFF

v_call: TRBV30
clone_size: -
j_call: TRBJ1-2
d_call: -
cdr3_nt: TGTGCCTGGAGTGTTCGCAGCCCAGCTAGTGGCTACACCTTC
cdr3_aa: CAWSVRSPASGYTF

v_call: TRBV11-3
clone_size: -
j_call: TRBJ2-5
d_call: TRBD1
cdr3_nt: TGTGCCAGCAGCCCAGGACAGGGTCAACGGGCCCAGTACTTC
cdr3_aa: CASSPGQGQRAQYF